Sequencing of this TCR beta chain was carried out in a study of blood T cell repertoires in COVID-19. Losses at the gene ends were 0 bases for V and 0 bases for J; bases not matched to a gene: 3. CDR3 length: 16 amino acids. CDR1 and CDR2 (germline): SGHRS, YFSETQ. Sequenced by immunoSEQ multiplex PCR; TCRdb stores in-frame clones only, minus some. Here the sample spans approximately 210,000 clones, 84% being singletons. The sample consisted of peripheral blood. The V call is TRBV5-1, the J call TRBJ2-1, with 7 bases identical to TRBD2. This TCR was recovered from a woman aged 45-65 years with active or convalescent COVID-19. CDR3 coding DNA: TGCGCCAGCAGCTTGGGCGGGAGCCCCTCCTACAATGAGCAGTTCTTC. Amino acid sequence: CASSLGGSPSYNEQFF.